The entry that follows covers one T cell receptor (beta chain) sequence. Profiling relied on immunoSEQ multiplex PCR, and the TCRdb table lists in-frame clones only, not all of them. This table has about 180,000 clones, about 83% appearing once. This record belongs to a study of blood T cell repertoires in COVID-19. Recruitment covered over 20 US areas and drew participants whose ages spanned 18 to 89 years. The V and J ends lost 4 bases and 8 bases, in that order; junction bases with no gene match: 10. The germline V gene encodes CDR1 KGHDR and CDR2 SFDVKD. The CDR3 consists of 17 residues. This clonotype was sampled from a woman in her twenties or thirties who had recovered from COVID-19. The sequenced sample was PBMCs or T cells enriched from blood (not recorded which). This chain uses TRBV24-1 with TRBJ2-1, with TRBD2 matching over 13 bases. Here the CDR3 reads CATSDSGLAGNPDEQFF. The CDR3, as DNA: TGTGCCACCAGTGACTCGGGACTAGCGGGAAACCCGGATGAGCAGTTCTTC.